One sample yielded the 18 T cell receptor beta chains listed below, sequenced in a study of cytomegalovirus exposure and HLA in healthy donors. PCR involved 60 Vbeta and 13 Jbeta primers. Sequencing was performed with immunoSEQ multiplex PCR; in TCRdb, only in-frame clones are kept and a portion is missing. Among 150,000 to 200,000 clones, 80% to 90% were seen once, and the ten largest hold about 9.3%. Sequencing was carried out using PBMCs. The source of these receptors is a man between 18 and 35 years old in good health and CMV-seropositive.

This clone has just a few counts. This rearrangement joins TRBV7-6 to TRBJ1-2; 9 bases are a match to TRBD1. This CDR3 spans 15 amino acids. V shed 3 bases and J 7 bases; nucleotides not matched to a gene: 9. In germline, CDR1 is SGHVS, CDR2 FNYEAQ. The CDR3 loop is CASSFEETGGTGYTF. The DNA for the CDR3 is TGTGCCAGCAGCTTTGAGGAAACAGGGGGCACTGGCTACACCTTC. Filled out from reference TRBV7-6 and TRBJ1-2, the complete variable domain reads GAGVSQSPRYKVTKRGQDVALRCDPISGHVSLYWYRQALGQGPEFLTYFNYEAQQDKSGLPNDRFSAERPEGSISTLTIQRTEQRDSAMYRCASSFEETGGTGYTFGSGTRLTVV.

J is TRBJ2-5 and V is TRBV9, with TRBD2 as a possible D gene (6 bases). The CDR3 runs to 18 residues. Germline V gene lookup returns CDR1 SGDLS and CDR2 YYNGEE. V was shortened by 1 base and J by 4 bases, with 23 bases between the two germline ends. CDR3 loop: CASSVTSTGGRGGETQYF. The CDR3 DNA sequence: TGTGCCAGCAGCGTAACGTCTACCGGGGGACGAGGAGGAGAGACCCAGTACTTC.

The chain recombines TRBV11-2 with TRBJ1-5; D is undetermined. The CDR3 spans 14 residues. V lost 4 bases and J lost 0, with 7 bases in between. Germline V CDR1 and CDR2: SGHAT, FQNNGV. The CDR3 DNA follows: TGTGCCAGCAGCTCAGCGACTAGCAATCAGCCCCAGCATTTT. Its translation: CASSSATSNQPQHF.

V gene TRBV9 combines with J gene TRBJ1-2; no reliable D call. This CDR3 has 14 amino acids. CDR1 SGDLS and CDR2 YYNGEE come from the germline V gene. V dropped 1 base and J dropped 0 bases, with 7 bases sitting between them. The CDR3 bases are TGTGCCAGCAGCGTATCCGCGACTAACTATGGCTACACCTTC. Protein sequence: CASSVSATNYGYTF.

This clone is a singleton in its sample. The V call is TRBV5-1, the J call TRBJ1-2, with 7 bases identical to TRBD1. The V gene end was trimmed by 1 base and the J gene end by 6 bases; junction bases not matched to a gene: 9. Germline assignment: CDR1 SGHRS and CDR2 YFSETQ. The CDR3 runs to 15 residues. In nucleotides, the CDR3 is TGCGCCAGCAGCTTGAGTGCTGACAGGGACCATGGCTACACCTTC. Its protein is CASSLSADRDHGYTF.

The rearrangement joins TRBV18 to TRBJ1-5; no clear D gene. Germline values: CDR1 KGHSH, CDR2 LQKENI. This CDR3 has 14 residues. V was cut by 6 bases and J by 0 bases, with 9 bases left in between. The CDR3, as DNA: TGTGCCAGCTCCTTAGACAATAGCAATCAGCCCCAGCATTTT. The encoded protein is CASSLDNSNQPQHF.

V gene TRBV5-4 combines with J gene TRBJ1-2; D remains unclear. The CDR3 is 14 amino acids. The ends were cut back, 3 bases at V and 10 bases at J, with 19 bases in the middle. Germline V lookup: CDR1 SGHNT, CDR2 YYREEE (reference sequence). The CDR3 protein is CASSSERESVDYTF. CDR3 in DNA: TGTGCCAGCAGCTCGGAAAGGGAGTCAGTCGACTACACCTTC.

The rearrangement uses TRBV2 and TRBJ1-1; D gene ambiguous. V lost 8 bases and J 0 bases, leaving 10 bases between the germline ends. Germline-derived CDR1 and CDR2 are SNHLY and FYNNEI. The CDR3 sequence is 13 residues long. This CDR3 reads CASPGGVNTEAFF. The DNA for the CDR3 is TGTGCCAGCCCAGGAGGAGTGAACACTGAAGCTTTCTTT. Combining the CDR3 with reference TRBV2 and TRBJ1-1 gives the whole variable domain EPEVTQTPSHQVTQMGQEVILRCVPISNHLYFYWYRQILGQKVEFLVSFYNNEISEKSEIFDDQFSVERPDGSNFTLKIRSTKLEDSAMYFCASPGGVNTEAFFGQGTRLTVV.

This chain joins TRBV5-4 and TRBJ2-5; D gene unclear. Germline V lookup: CDR1 SGHNT, CDR2 YYREEE (reference sequence). The V end was cut by 1 base, the J end by 2 bases, with 6 bases between. The CDR3 extends over 13 amino acids. CDR3 sequence (DNA): TGTGCCAGCAGCTTGCCCTATCAAGAGACCCAGTACTTC. Amino acid sequence: CASSLPYQETQYF.

The chain employs TRBV2 and TRBJ2-7, with D possibly TRBD2 on 5 matching bases. CDR1 is SNHLY, CDR2 FYNNEI, per germline. V dropped 1 base and J dropped 5 bases, with 18 bases sitting between them. The CDR3 sequence is 16 residues long. CDR3 nucleotides: TGTGCCAGCAGTGAAGAGGGTTTTTCGGGAAACCACGAGCAGTACTTC. Encoded protein: CASSEEGFSGNHEQYF.

The chain joins TRBV11-2 to TRBJ1-6; possible D gene TRBD1, 5 bases. The CDR3 consists of 15 residues. Trimming left V 5 bases short and J 5 bases short, with 13 bases between. Germline loops: CDR1 SGHAT, CDR2 FQNNGV. The CDR3 reads CASSTNSGNNSPLHF. The CDR3 DNA reads TGTGCCAGCAGCACAAATTCAGGGAATAATTCACCCCTCCACTTT.

This chain uses TRBV5-8 with TRBJ2-3; 7 bases align to TRBD2. This CDR3 region has 13 residues. The germline CDR1 and CDR2 sequences are SGHTS and YDEGEE. V shed 4 bases, J shed 11 bases, and the junction held 10 bases outside the gene matches. Here the CDR3 reads CASSLGIAGRQYF. The CDR3, as DNA: TGTGCCAGCAGCCTCGGTATAGCGGGCCGGCAGTATTTT.

In this sample, this clone turned up once. This chain uses TRBV14 with TRBJ2-7; TRBD2 might be the D (6 bases). There are 16 residues in the CDR3. Germline assignment: CDR1 SGHDN and CDR2 FVKESK. Trimming cost V 3 bases and J 2 bases, with 17 bases left between them. DNA for the CDR3: TGTGCCAGCAGCCATTTAACCGGGACTGAGGCCTACGAGCAGTACTTC. Its translation is CASSHLTGTEAYEQYF.

The V gene is TRBV6-4, the J gene TRBJ2-3, with D unclear. With 2 bases removed from V and 0 bases from J, the gap between germline ends came to 9 bases. Germline V gene data show CDR1 as MRHNA and CDR2 as SNTAGT. The CDR3 spans 15 residues. CDR3 amino acids: CASSDMSPSTDTQYF. CDR3 coding DNA: TGTGCCAGCAGTGACATGAGTCCTAGCACAGATACGCAGTATTTT.

V and J are TRBV21-1 and TRBJ2-7; TRBD1, the table's D call, was not compared with the DNA. TRBV21-1 is a pseudogene locus. There are 14 residues in the CDR3. Written as DNA, the CDR3 is TGTGCCAGCAGCCTCCGGGGACAGATCTACGAGCAGTACTTC. This codes for CASSLRGQIYEQYF.

The chain joins TRBV5-1 to TRBJ1-6; D not certain. The CDR3 is 13 residues long. Germline lookup yields CDR1 SGHRS and CDR2 YFSETQ. Deletions cut 4 bases from V and 6 bases from J, with 8 bases between. CDR3 bases: TGCGCCAGCAGCGAAGGAGCTAATTCACCCCTCCACTTT. Amino acids: CASSEGANSPLHF.

The V call is TRBV19, the J call TRBJ1-5, with 7 bases matching TRBD1. Losses at the gene ends were 6 bases for V and 3 bases for J; bases not matched to a gene: 5. Germline CDR1 LNHDA, CDR2 SQIVND (reference sequence). The CDR3 loop spans 14 amino acids. CDR3 sequence reads: CASRETGFNQPQHF. CDR3 DNA: TGTGCCAGTAGGGAGACAGGGTTCAATCAGCCCCAGCATTTT.

This clone was recorded once. The V and J genes are TRBV14 and TRBJ1-1, with a tentative D call TRBD1 (5 bases). Germline V gene lookup returns CDR1 SGHDN and CDR2 FVKESK. The V gene lost 2 bases and the J gene lost 5 bases, with 9 bases spanning the gap. CDR3 length: 13 amino acids. The CDR3 here is CASSQQGGTEAFF. The DNA for the CDR3 is TGTGCCAGCAGCCAACAGGGAGGAACTGAAGCTTTCTTT.